Below, 18 T cell receptor beta chains from the same sample are listed, as sequenced in a study of blood T cell repertoires in COVID-19. Assay used: immunoSEQ multiplex PCR; TCRdb lists only in-frame clones, some missing. The data contain roughly 220,000 clones, about 80% of them singletons. Sequenced sample: PBMCs or T cells enriched from blood (not recorded which). The receptors come from a woman aged 40 to 55 with acute COVID-19.

V and J are TRBV7-2 and TRBJ2-7; D perhaps matches TRBD2 (6 bases). V lost 6 bases and J 4 bases, leaving 13 bases between the germline ends. Germline CDR1 SGHTA, CDR2 FQGNSA. The CDR3 extends over 13 amino acids. CDR3 DNA: TGTGCCAGCAGTTCGGAGGGAACTTACGAGCAGTACTTC. The encoded protein is CASSSEGTYEQYF.

A word on this clone: Sequence at one end of the junction differs from germline and may be a read error. The rearrangement links TRBV11-2 to TRBJ1-1; TRBD1 might be the D (5 bases). The CDR3 sequence is 14 residues long. In germline, CDR1 is SGHAT, CDR2 FQNNGV. This CDR3 reads CASSPMTANNEAFF. CDR3 DNA: TGTGCCAGCAGCCCCATGACAGCCAACAATGAAGCTTTCTTT.

The genes are TRBV18 and TRBJ1-2; the D is unclear. With 3 bases removed from V and 5 bases from J, the gap between germline ends came to 10 bases. CDR3 length: 13 amino acids. Germline-derived CDR1 and CDR2 are KGHSH and LQKENI. The CDR3, as DNA: TGTGCCAGCTCACCCAAACTTGTGTATGGCTACACCTTC. Translation gives CASSPKLVYGYTF.

The chain recombines TRBV2 with TRBJ1-5; 7 bases align to TRBD1. Germline CDR1 and CDR2: SNHLY and FYNNEI. This CDR3 region has 14 residues. V dropped 11 bases and J dropped 2; count of bases not matched to a gene: 9. The DNA of the CDR3 is TGTGCCTCTACAGGGGAGTCGGGCAATCAGCCCCAGCATTTT. It encodes CASTGESGNQPQHF.

The chain carries TRBV20-1 and TRBJ2-1, with a tentative D call TRBD2 (6 bases). V shed 5 bases and J shed 10 bases, with 12 bases lying between them. Germline loops: CDR1 DFQATT, CDR2 SNEGSKA (reference sequence). The CDR3 contains 11 residues. CDR3 in amino acids: CSALAAGEQFF. As DNA, the CDR3 is TGCAGTGCTTTAGCGGCCGGGGAGCAGTTCTTC.

The table lists this clone with a few counts. The chain uses TRBV5-4 and TRBJ2-7; D might be TRBD1 (6 bases). The CDR3 sequence is 13 residues long. Trimming took off 0 bases at V and 7 bases at J, with 11 bases between the two ends. Per germline, CDR1 SGHNT and CDR2 YYREEE (reference sequence). CDR3 coding DNA: TGTGCCAGCAGCTTGGACAGGGTCAGTGAGCAGTACTTC. Its protein is CASSLDRVSEQYF.

DNA of the CDR3: TGCGCCAGCAGTGATCTACTAGCTCCCTGGGGGACAGATACGCAGTATTTT. Translating gives CASSDLLAPWGTDTQYF. This sequence joins TRBV10-2 and TRBJ2-3; a weak D match, TRBD2 (6 bases). The CDR3 runs 17 residues. Trimming stripped 3 bases from V and 3 bases from J, with 19 bases between. Germline CDR1 is WSHSY and CDR2 is SAAADI.

This clone was seen a single time. The chain links TRBV29-1 to TRBJ2-5; a weak D match, TRBD1 (6 bases). Looked up from germline, CDR1 is SQVTM and CDR2 is ANQGSEA. V was pared by 4 bases and J by 4 bases, with 16 bases between. The CDR3 runs 14 residues. The DNA of the CDR3 is TGCAGCGTTGTGGGGGCAGGTGGGGGAGAGACCCAGTACTTC. It codes for CSVVGAGGGETQYF. Variable domain in full (rest from reference TRBV29-1 and TRBJ2-5): SAVISQKPSRDICQRGTSLTIQCQVDSQVTMMFWYRQQPGQSLTLIATANQGSEATYESGFVIDKFPISRPNLTFSTLTVSNMSPEDSSIYLCSVVGAGGGETQYFGPGTRLLVL.

This clone turned up a few times. The rearrangement joins TRBV7-3 to TRBJ2-7; 11 nucleotides agree with TRBD1. The junction had 4 bases not matched to a gene; V was cut back by 3 bases and J by 3 bases. The germline gives CDR1 SGHTA, CDR2 FQGTGA. CDR3 length: 15 amino acids. The CDR3 spells CASSFSGTGGYEQYF. CDR3 sequence (DNA): TGTGCCAGCAGCTTCTCCGGGACAGGGGGCTACGAGCAGTACTTC.

The genes are TRBV6-5 and TRBJ2-7, with 7 bases fitting TRBD2. Per the germline V gene, CDR1 is MNHEY and CDR2 is SVGAGI. There are 15 residues in the CDR3. V trimming: 7 bases; J trimming: 5 bases; junction bases outside the gene matches: 14. CDR3: CASTKSGMPSDEQYF. The CDR3 DNA reads TGTGCCAGCACCAAAAGCGGGATGCCCTCTGACGAGCAGTACTTC.

The chain recombines TRBV20-1 with TRBJ2-2; D perhaps matches TRBD2 (5 bases). From germline, CDR1 is DFQATT and CDR2 SNEGSKA (reference sequence). V dropped 5 bases and J dropped 8 bases, with 9 bases sitting between them. This CDR3 has 11 amino acids. The CDR3 reads CSAPGGGELFF. The DNA of the CDR3 is TGCAGTGCTCCAGGCGGGGGGGAGCTGTTTTTT.

The rearrangement links TRBV4-1 to TRBJ2-5; 10 positions match TRBD1. The CDR3 is 15 amino acids. CDR1 is MGHRA, CDR2 YSYEKL, per germline. With V trimmed by 1 base and J by 5 bases, 4 bases remained unmatched. CDR3 DNA sequence: TGCGCCAGCAGCCAAGTCCAGGACAGGGGGGAGACCCAGTACTTC. Its protein product is CASSQVQDRGETQYF.

V usage is TRBV14 and J usage is TRBJ2-5, with D possibly TRBD1 on 5 matching bases. The CDR3 runs 14 residues. Germline V gene data show CDR1 as SGHDN and CDR2 as FVKESK. V lost 4 bases and J lost 1, with 10 bases in between. CDR3 DNA: TGTGCCAGCAGCCTCAATCAGGGCCAAGAGACCCAGTACTTC. Amino acid sequence: CASSLNQGQETQYF.

The J gene is TRBJ1-2, the V gene TRBV6-5; 7 bases are a match to TRBD1. The germline gives CDR1 MNHEY, CDR2 SVGAGI. V was pared by 0 bases and J by 8 bases, with 9 bases of the junction left unmatched. The CDR3 extends over 15 amino acids. CDR3 coding DNA: TGTGCCAGCAGTTACTCGACACAGGGGCGGCGAGGCTACACCTTC. Translation gives CASSYSTQGRRGYTF.

J is TRBJ2-1 and V is TRBV7-3; TRBD2 matches at 14 bases. The CDR3 extends over 15 amino acids. CDR1 and CDR2 (germline): SGHTA, FQGTGA. The junction had 7 bases not matched to a gene; V was cut back by 5 bases and J by 10 bases. The CDR3 nucleotides read TGTGCCAGCAGCCAGACTAGCGGGGGGGCCCGCGAGCAGTTCTTC. Amino acids: CASSQTSGGAREQFF.

The chain links TRBV7-6 to TRBJ1-1; D gene unclear. The CDR3 loop spans 16 amino acids. With 1 base removed from V and 0 bases from J, the gap between germline ends came to 12 bases. Germline-derived CDR1 and CDR2 are SGHVS and FNYEAQ. The CDR3 sequence is CASSLVSLLLNTEAFF. The CDR3 DNA is TGTGCCAGCAGCTTAGTTTCCCTCCTCTTGAACACTGAAGCTTTCTTT.

This clone was picked up one time. V is TRBV27 and J is TRBJ1-2, with 9 bases identical to TRBD1. This CDR3 region has 14 residues. In germline, CDR1 is MNHEY, CDR2 SMNVEV (reference sequence). With 0 bases clipped from V and 6 bases from J, the junction kept 2 bases outside the gene matches. The CDR3 sequence: CASSLSRTGDGYTF. The CDR3 coding sequence is TGTGCCAGCAGTTTATCACGGACAGGGGATGGCTACACCTTC.

V usage is TRBV28 and J usage is TRBJ1-5; D gene ambiguous. V was shortened by 7 bases and J by 4 bases, with 8 bases between the two germline ends. The CDR3 consists of 12 residues. The germline V gene has CDR1 MDHEN and CDR2 SYDVKM. The CDR3 loop reads CASTWENQPQHF. DNA for the CDR3: TGTGCCAGCACCTGGGAGAATCAGCCCCAGCATTTT.